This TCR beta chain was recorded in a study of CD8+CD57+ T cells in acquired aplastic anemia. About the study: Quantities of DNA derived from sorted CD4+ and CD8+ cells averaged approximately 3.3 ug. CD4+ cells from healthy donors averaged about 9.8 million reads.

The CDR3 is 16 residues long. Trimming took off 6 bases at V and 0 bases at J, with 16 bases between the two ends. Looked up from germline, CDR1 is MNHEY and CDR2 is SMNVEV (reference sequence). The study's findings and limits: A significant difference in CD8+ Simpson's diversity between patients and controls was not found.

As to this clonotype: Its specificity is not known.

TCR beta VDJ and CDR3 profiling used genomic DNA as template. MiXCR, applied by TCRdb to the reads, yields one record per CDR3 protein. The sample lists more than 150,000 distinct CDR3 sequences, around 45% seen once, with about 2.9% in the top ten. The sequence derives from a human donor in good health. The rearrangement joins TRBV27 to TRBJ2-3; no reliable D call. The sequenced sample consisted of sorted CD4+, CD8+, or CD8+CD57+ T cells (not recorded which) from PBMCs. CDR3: CASRDRRWLSTDTQYF. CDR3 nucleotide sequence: TGTGCCAGCAGGGATAGGAGATGGCTTAGCACAGATACGCAGTATTTT.